These 17 T cell receptor beta chains originate from one sample sequenced in a study of tumor-infiltrating lymphocytes in primary liver carcinoma (dated by TCRdb to the late 2010s). The data were produced on an Illumina HiSeq 2500. Starting from 500 to 650 ng total RNA, TCRbeta-specific cDNA was produced by reverse transcription with a constant-region primer and ProtoScript II reverse transcriptase. Three nested multiplex PCR rounds, following a slightly modified ARM-PCR procedure, were used to build the TCRbeta libraries. Multiplex TRBV1-TRBV30 forward primers and a Cbeta reverse primer were used in the first two PCR rounds, each of which was run for 10 cycles. The raw public reads went through TCRdb reprocessing: fastp at Q25, MiXCR clone calling, in-frame beta chains kept. Entries are consolidated by CDR3 protein sequence, retaining the most common genes and DNA. The sample includes some 40,000 distinct CDR3 sequences, with around 75% observed a single time. The ten top clones hold more than 35% of the sample.

Total RNA and DNA were co-extracted without cell sorting from approximately 20-30 mg of bulk tissue using the AllPrep DNA/RNA mini kit. Sequencing was done on a sample of tumor-adjacent normal liver tissue. Receptors originate from a man in his forties with primary liver carcinoma and hepatitis B virus infection.

This clonotype came up a few times. The chain uses TRBV2 and TRBJ2-2; 11 bases map to TRBD2. CDR3 length equals 15 residues. The germline V gene has CDR1 SNHLY and CDR2 FYNNEI. The junction had 6 bases not matched to a gene; V was cut back by 8 bases and J by 4 bases. In DNA form, the CDR3 reads TGTGCCAGCCGAACTAGCGGGAGTGTCACCGGGGAGCTGTTTTTT. It translates to CASRTSGSVTGELFF.

The V call is TRBV11-1, the J call TRBJ2-1; D is undetermined. The ends were cut back, 5 bases at V and 6 bases at J, with 32 bases in the middle. There are 20 residues in the CDR3. CDR1 SGHAT and CDR2 FQDESV come from the germline V gene (reference sequence). The CDR3, as DNA: TGTGCCAGCAGCATAGGAAAGACCGGCGAGGCCTCACGGTTCGGCAATGAGCAGTTCTTC. Its protein product is CASSIGKTGEASRFGNEQFF.

As for this clonotype: The conserved closing phenylalanine or tryptophan is absent in this CDR3, likely reflecting a read error. The V and J genes are TRBV29-1 and TRBJ2-7; D could derive from TRBD1 or TRBD2 (5 bases each). Trimming took off 8 bases at V and 4 bases at J, with 27 bases between the two ends. The CDR3 has 16 amino acids. CDR1 and CDR2 (germline): SQVTM, ANQGSEA. CDR3 coding DNA: TGCAGCACCATGACATCTGGGACCGCCACTCCTTACGAGCAGTACCTC. Encoded protein: CSTMTSGTATPYEQYL.

With regard to this clonotype: The junction differs from germline at one of its ends, possibly a read error. The chain joins TRBV7-3 to TRBJ2-3, with 7 positions matching TRBD2. Per germline, CDR1 SGHTA and CDR2 FQGTGA. CDR3 length equals 14 residues. CDR3 sequence (DNA): TGTGCCAGCAGCTTAGAGGGAGGGCCAGATACGCAATATTTT. It is translated as CASSLEGGPDTQYF.

With regard to this clonotype: No conserved phenylalanine or tryptophan ends this CDR3, so it is likely a read error. CDR3 loop: CSAMRSGTGTPHEQYL. CDR3 DNA: TGCAGTGCCATGAGATCTGGGACCGGCACTCCCCACGAGCAGTACCTC. V is TRBV29-1 and J is TRBJ2-7; tentatively, D is TRBD1 or TRBD2 (5 bases each). The CDR3 covers 16 residues. The germline V gene has CDR1 SQVTM and CDR2 ANQGSEA.

To note about this clonotype: The final CDR3 position lacks the conserved phenylalanine or tryptophan, pointing to a likely read error. This sequence joins TRBV6-5 and TRBJ2-1; possibly TRBD1 or TRBD2 for D (5 bases each). CDR1 MNHEY and CDR2 SVGAGI come from the germline V gene. The CDR3 consists of 14 residues. V was pared by 5 bases and J by 9 bases, with 17 bases between. The CDR3 region is CASSQVVGVVEQFS. CDR3 coding DNA: TGTGCCAGCAGTCAGGTCGTGGGGGTGGTTGAGCAGTTCTCC.

V and J are TRBV12-3 or TRBV12-4 and TRBJ2-4; a possible D gene is TRBD1 (7 bases). The CDR3 extends over 14 amino acids. The CDR3 spells CVSTEGATRDIQYF. Written as DNA, the CDR3 is TGTGTCAGTACGGAGGGGGCAACCCGGGACATTCAGTACTTC.

This chain uses TRBV7-8 with TRBJ2-3; 10 bases match TRBD2. The CDR3 has 16 amino acids. CDR1 is SGHVS and CDR2 is FQNEAQ in the germline V gene. V shed 4 bases, J shed 11 bases, and the junction held 15 bases outside the gene matches. CDR3 sequence: CASSSPGNSGRSMQYF. In DNA form, the CDR3 reads TGTGCCAGCAGCTCCCCCGGGAATAGCGGGAGGAGTATGCAGTATTTT.

This chain connects TRBV29-1 to TRBJ2-7; possible D gene TRBD1, 5 bases. Trimming removed 7 bases from V and 4 bases from J, with 26 bases in between. This CDR3 contains 16 residues. The V gene's germline CDR1 is SQVTM and CDR2 ANQGSEA. The CDR3 sequence is CSATTTGAGNPYEQYF. DNA for the CDR3: TGCAGCGCCACGACAACTGGGGCCGGCAATCCATACGAGCAGTACTTC.

V gene TRBV30 combines with J gene TRBJ1-1; D gene ambiguous. The CDR3 is 11 amino acids. Germline lookup yields CDR1 GTSNPN and CDR2 SVGIG (reference sequence). The CDR3 coding sequence is TGTGGTTGCCCCCGCGACACTGAAGCTTTCTTT. Translation: CGCPRDTEAFF. Full variable domain (outside the CDR3, taken from reference TRBV30 and TRBJ1-1): SQTIHQWPATLVQPVGSPLSLECTVEGTSNPNLYWYRQAAGRGLQLLFYSVGIGQISSEVPQNLSASRPQDRQFILSSKKLLLSDSGFYLCGCPRDTEAFFGQGTRLTVV.

About this clonotype: Lacking the conserved final phenylalanine or tryptophan, this CDR3 likely reflects a read error. Written as DNA, the CDR3 is TGTGCCAGCAGCTTGACAGGCGCCTCGTATGGCTACACCCTC. It codes for CASSLTGASYGYTL. The chain carries TRBV11-1 and TRBJ1-2; tentatively, D is TRBD1 (6 bases). CDR1 SGHAT and CDR2 FQDESV come from the germline V gene (reference sequence). V was pared by 3 bases and J by 5 bases, with 13 bases between. The CDR3 is made up of 14 amino acids.

This chain connects TRBV5-1 to TRBJ2-5; either TRBD1 or TRBD2 may supply D (5 bases each). The germline CDR1 and CDR2 sequences are SGHRS and YFSETQ. V shed 4 bases and J shed 4 bases, with 17 bases lying between them. The CDR3 loop spans 15 amino acids. CDR3 in amino acids: CASSPLGVWRETQYF. The CDR3 DNA follows: TGCGCCAGCAGCCCATTGGGGGTCTGGAGAGAGACCCAGTACTTC.

The CDR3 DNA is TGCAGCGTTGGGGGGGTATCGTCCTACGAGCAGTACTTC. Protein: CSVGGVSSYEQYF. The rearrangement links TRBV29-1 to TRBJ2-7, with a tentative D call TRBD2 (6 bases). Germline-derived CDR1 and CDR2 are SQVTM and ANQGSEA. Trimming took 4 bases from V and 1 from J, leaving 11 bases between them. The CDR3 is 13 residues long.

Many counts were recorded for this clonotype. The V and J genes are TRBV5-5 and TRBJ2-3; D may be TRBD1 (6 bases). This CDR3 spans 15 amino acids. CDR1 and CDR2 (germline): SGHKS, YYEKEE (reference sequence). Trimming pared 0 bases from V and 0 bases from J, leaving 8 bases between. In DNA, the CDR3 is TGTGCCAGCAGCTTGGCGGACAGTAGCACAGATACGCAGTATTTT. Its translation is CASSLADSSTDTQYF.

V is TRBV5-5 and J is TRBJ2-3, with unresolved D. The V and J ends lost 4 bases and 10 bases respectively, with 19 bases between them. Germline V gene sequence: CDR1 SGHKS, CDR2 YYEKEE (reference sequence). CDR3 length: 14 amino acids. Here the CDR3 DNA reads TGTGCCAGCAGCCCTCCAATAGTGATCCCCCCGCAGTATTTT. Its protein is CASSPPIVIPPQYF.

The sample holds many counts of this clonotype. A read error may be the cause here, since a much bigger clone is one base away. In DNA, the CDR3 is TGCGCCAGCAGCCAAGAAACCGGCAGACTCCAAGGGACCCAGTACTTC. Protein sequence: CASSQETGRLQGTQYF. The chain uses TRBV4-1 and TRBJ2-5; D gene ambiguous. The length of the CDR3 is 16 residues. Germline CDR1 is MGHRA and CDR2 is YSYEKL.

Concerning this clonotype: Compared with germline, one end of the junction differs, possibly owing to a read error. The chain joins TRBV29-1 to TRBJ2-7; D unresolved. CDR1 SQVTM and CDR2 ANQGSEA come from the germline V gene. The CDR3 contains 13 residues. CDR3 DNA sequence: TGCAGCGTTGAAGATCACAGCTCCTACGGGCAGTATTTC. As protein: CSVEDHSSYGQYF.